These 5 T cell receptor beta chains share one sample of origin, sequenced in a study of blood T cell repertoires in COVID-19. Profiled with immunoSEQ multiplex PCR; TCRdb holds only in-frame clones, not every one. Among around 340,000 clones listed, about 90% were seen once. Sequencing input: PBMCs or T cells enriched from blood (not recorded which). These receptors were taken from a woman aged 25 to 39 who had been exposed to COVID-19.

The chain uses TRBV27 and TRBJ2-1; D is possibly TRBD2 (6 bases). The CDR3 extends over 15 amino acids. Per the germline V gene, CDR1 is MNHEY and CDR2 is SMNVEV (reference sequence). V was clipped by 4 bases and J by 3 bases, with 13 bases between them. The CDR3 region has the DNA TGTGCCAGCAGTTCACTAGCCGTCCTCTACAATGAGCAGTTCTTC. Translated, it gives CASSSLAVLYNEQFF.

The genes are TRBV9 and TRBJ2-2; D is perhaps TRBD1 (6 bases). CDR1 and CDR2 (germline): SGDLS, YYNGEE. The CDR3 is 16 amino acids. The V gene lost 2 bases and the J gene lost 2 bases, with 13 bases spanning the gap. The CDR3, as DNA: TGTGCCAGCAGCGTCCTACGGACAGCAAACACCGGGGAGCTGTTTTTT. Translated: CASSVLRTANTGELFF.

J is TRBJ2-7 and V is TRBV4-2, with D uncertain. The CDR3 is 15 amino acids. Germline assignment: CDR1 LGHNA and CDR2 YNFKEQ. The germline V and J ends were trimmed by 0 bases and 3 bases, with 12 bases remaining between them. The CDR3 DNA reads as TGTGCCAGCAGCCAAGATCTAGAGGCAGTCTACGAGCAGTACTTC. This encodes CASSQDLEAVYEQYF.

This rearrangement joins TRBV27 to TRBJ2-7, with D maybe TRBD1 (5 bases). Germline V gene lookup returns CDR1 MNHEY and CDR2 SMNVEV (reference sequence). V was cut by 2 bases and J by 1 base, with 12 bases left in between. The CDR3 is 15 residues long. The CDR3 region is CASSLEGVGSYEQYF. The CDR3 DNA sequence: TGTGCCAGCAGTTTAGAAGGGGTAGGGTCCTACGAGCAGTACTTC.

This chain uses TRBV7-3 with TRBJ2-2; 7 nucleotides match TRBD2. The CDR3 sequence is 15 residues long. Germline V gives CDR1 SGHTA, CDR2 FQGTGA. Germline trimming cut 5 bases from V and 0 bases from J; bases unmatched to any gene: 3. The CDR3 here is CASSLGTTNTGELFF. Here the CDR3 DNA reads TGTGCCAGCAGCCTTGGGACTACGAACACCGGGGAGCTGTTTTTT.